This T cell receptor (beta chain) came from a study of spatial heterogeneity in lung cancer. Every TCR cDNA molecule bore a unique molecular identifier. TCRdb ran MiXCR on the 5' RACE reads and lists one entry per CDR3 protein. The sample lists tens of thousands of distinct CDR3 sequences; 8.5% to 12% were seen once. Germline trimming cut 4 bases from V and 0 bases from J; bases unmatched to any gene: 7. The CDR3 length is 15 residues. CDR1 is SQVTM and CDR2 is ANQGSEA in the germline V gene. Time point indicated: blood at routine non-recurrence follow-up after resection. In each case, whole RNA from tumor, nontumor lung or frozen PBMC was sequenced unsorted. This clonotype occurred many times.

The rearrangement uses TRBV29-1 and TRBJ2-3, with 7 bases that match TRBD2. The sample was PBMCs, taken at follow-up. This sequence was found in a female donor with early-stage non-small cell lung cancer. CDR3: CSVGRWRESTDTQYF. As DNA, the CDR3 is TGCAGCGTTGGCAGGTGGCGGGAGAGCACAGATACGCAGTATTTT.